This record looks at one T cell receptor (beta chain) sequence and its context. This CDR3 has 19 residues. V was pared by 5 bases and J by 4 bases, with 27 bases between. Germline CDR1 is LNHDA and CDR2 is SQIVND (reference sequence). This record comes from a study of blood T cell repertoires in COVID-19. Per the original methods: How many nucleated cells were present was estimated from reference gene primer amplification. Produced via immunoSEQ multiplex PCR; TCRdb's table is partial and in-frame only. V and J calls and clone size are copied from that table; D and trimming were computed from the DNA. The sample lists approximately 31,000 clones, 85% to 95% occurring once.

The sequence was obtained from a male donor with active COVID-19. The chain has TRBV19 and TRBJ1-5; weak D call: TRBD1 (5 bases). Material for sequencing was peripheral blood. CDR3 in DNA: TGTGCCAGTAGTTTCTTAGGCCTCCGCGAAGGGGAATGGAATCAGCCCCAGCATTTT. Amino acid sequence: CASSFLGLREGEWNQPQHF. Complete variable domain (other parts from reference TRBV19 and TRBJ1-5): DGGITQSPKYLFRKEGQNVTLSCEQNLNHDAMYWYRQDPGQGLRLIYYSQIVNDFQKGDIAEGYSVSREKKESFPLTVTSAQKNPTAFYLCASSFLGLREGEWNQPQHFGDGTRLSIL.